This TCR beta chain was recovered during a study of cytomegalovirus exposure and HLA in healthy donors. PCR involved 60 Vbeta and 13 Jbeta primers. Here immunoSEQ multiplex PCR was the method, and the copy in TCRdb shows in-frame clones only, minus some. The sample carries about 160,000 clones, roughly 80% recorded once. Losses at the gene ends were 3 bases for V and 3 bases for J; bases not matched to a gene: 7. Germline CDR1 is SEHNR and CDR2 is FQNEAQ (reference sequence). The CDR3 is made up of 15 amino acids. The specimen sequenced was PBMCs. The rearrangement links TRBV7-9 to TRBJ2-7; 8 bases map to TRBD1. This clonotype originated in a man between 40 and 49 years old in good health and CMV-seronegative. CDR3: CASSFFQGAFYEQYF. The CDR3 region has the DNA TGTGCCAGCAGCTTTTTTCAGGGGGCTTTCTACGAGCAGTACTTC.